Following are 18 T cell receptor beta chains from one sample sequenced in a study of cytomegalovirus exposure and HLA in healthy donors. 13 Jbeta primers and 60 Vbeta primers were used for the PCR. Using immunoSEQ multiplex PCR, the repertoire was profiled, and TCRdb retains in-frame clones only, with some absent. The profile shows 110,000 or so clones, around 86% of them singletons. Sequencing input: PBMCs. These receptors were taken from a woman between 25 and 40 years old in good health and CMV-seronegative.

CDR3 amino acids: CASSEIQGSEKLFF. Here the CDR3 DNA reads TGTGCCAGCAGTGAGATCCAGGGTTCTGAAAAACTGTTTTTT. This chain joins TRBV28 and TRBJ1-4, with D maybe TRBD1 (5 bases). Trimming removed 5 bases at V and 7 bases at J, with 14 bases between. Germline CDR1 is MDHEN and CDR2 is SYDVKM. The CDR3 has 14 amino acids. Variable domain in full (rest from reference TRBV28 and TRBJ1-4): DVKVTQSSRYLVKRTGEKVFLECVQDMDHENMFWYRQDPGLGLRLIYFSYDVKMKEKGDIPEGYSVSREKKERFSLILESASTNQTSMYLCASSEIQGSEKLFFGSGTQLSVL.

This clone was seen a few times. The chain joins TRBV4-3 to TRBJ2-5, with 7 bases lining up with TRBD2. Matching the DNA end better, TRBJ2-7 makes the J call doubtful. This CDR3 spans 20 amino acids. Germline V lookup: CDR1 LGHNA, CDR2 YSLEER. DNA for the CDR3: TGCGCCAGCAGCCAAGAGGGCTTTATTCGGGCGGGAGCTTTCTCCTACGAGCAGTACTTC. It encodes CASSQEGFIRAGAFSYEQYF.

The chain uses TRBV7-2 and TRBJ1-2; 10 bases fit TRBD1. Germline CDR1 SGHTA, CDR2 FQGNSA. The CDR3 consists of 16 residues. V dropped 5 bases and J dropped 6; count of bases not matched to a gene: 12. The CDR3 spells CASSLLGTGDLNGYTF. The CDR3 region has the DNA TGTGCCAGCAGCCTTCTCGGGACAGGGGACTTAAATGGCTACACCTTC.

This chain joins TRBV6-5 and TRBJ2-5; 9 bases match TRBD2. The germline gives CDR1 MNHEY, CDR2 SVGAGI. CDR3 length: 15 residues. The V segment lost 3 bases and the J segment 5 bases; nucleotides outside the gene matches: 7. As DNA, the CDR3 is TGTGCCAGCAGTTATTGGGCGGGAGGGGGGGAGACCCAGTACTTC. Residues: CASSYWAGGGETQYF.

V is TRBV6-6 and J is TRBJ1-1; maybe TRBD1 (5 bases). Per the germline V gene, CDR1 is MNHNY and CDR2 is SVGAGI (reference sequence). The CDR3 spans 14 residues. Trimming took 2 bases from V and 0 from J, leaving 7 bases between them. This CDR3 reads CASSYARVNTEAFF. The CDR3 nucleotides read TGTGCCAGCAGTTACGCCAGGGTGAACACTGAAGCTTTCTTT.

The chain couples TRBV5-1 to TRBJ2-2; the match to TRBD2 covers 8 bases. The germline V gene has CDR1 SGHRS and CDR2 YFSETQ. The V segment lost 5 bases and the J segment 7 bases; nucleotides outside the gene matches: 7. This CDR3 has 14 residues. The CDR3 loop reads CASSKREFNGELFF. CDR3 nucleotides: TGCGCCAGCAGTAAGCGGGAGTTTAACGGGGAGCTGTTTTTT. Based on the CDR3 plus reference TRBV5-1 and TRBJ2-2, the full variable domain is KAGVTQTPRYLIKTRGQQVTLSCSPISGHRSVSWYQQTPGQGLQFLFEYFSETQRNKGNFPGRFSGRQFSNSRSEMNVSTLELGDSALYLCASSKREFNGELFFGEGSRLTVL.

A few counts support this clone. The rearrangement uses TRBV7-9 and TRBJ1-1; D is undetermined. The CDR3 runs 13 residues. Between the trimmed V and J ends, which lost 1 base and 12 bases, there was a span of 15 bases. Germline V gene sequence: CDR1 SEHNR, CDR2 FQNEAQ (reference sequence). The CDR3 DNA reads TGTGCCAGCAGCTTAGAATCGGCCGGAGGGACTTTCTTT. It translates to CASSLESAGGTFF. The full variable domain, completed using reference TRBV7-9 and TRBJ1-1, is DTGVSQNPRHKITKRGQNVTFRCDPISEHNRLYWYRQTLGQGPEFLTYFQNEAQLEKSRLLSDRFSAERPKGSFSTLEIQRTEQGDSAMYLCASSLESAGGTFFGQGTRLTVV.

This chain connects TRBV5-1 to TRBJ2-1; possible D gene TRBD2, 6 bases. This CDR3 spans 12 amino acids. The V end was cut by 4 bases, the J end by 8 bases, with 10 bases between. In germline, CDR1 is SGHRS, CDR2 YFSETQ. CDR3 sequence: CASSPERDEQFF. The CDR3 DNA reads as TGCGCCAGCAGCCCAGAGCGGGATGAGCAGTTCTTC.

V usage is TRBV5-6 and J usage is TRBJ2-1; D possibly corresponds to TRBD2 (5 bases). The CDR3 runs to 12 residues. Trimming shortened V by 5 bases and J by 6 bases, and 9 bases separated the two germline ends. The V gene's germline CDR1 is SGHDT and CDR2 YYEEEE. For the CDR3, the DNA is TGTGCCAGCAGTTCACGGGGCAATGAGCAGTTCTTC. Its protein product is CASSSRGNEQFF.

The chain joins TRBV28 to TRBJ1-3; possibly TRBD1 for D (5 bases). V dropped 1 base and J dropped 3 bases, with 16 bases sitting between them. CDR1 is MDHEN and CDR2 is SYDVKM in the germline V gene. This CDR3 spans 17 amino acids. The CDR3 sequence: CASSLSVGAGLGNTIYF. The CDR3 DNA reads as TGTGCCAGCAGTTTATCAGTGGGCGCGGGACTTGGAAACACCATATATTTT.

This rearrangement joins TRBV6-1 to TRBJ1-1; no firm D call. The germline gives CDR1 MNHNS, CDR2 SASEGT. Trimming cost V 4 bases and J 0 bases, with 6 bases left between them. The CDR3 consists of 13 residues. In DNA, the CDR3 is TGTGCCAGCAGTGGGCCCATGAACACTGAAGCTTTCTTT. The encoded protein is CASSGPMNTEAFF.

The rearrangement uses TRBV30 and TRBJ2-5; TRBD2 matches at 9 bases. The CDR3 length is 17 residues. CDR1 and CDR2 (germline): GTSNPN, SVGIG (reference sequence). Trimming cost V 3 bases and J 4 bases; bases outside gene matches: 15. This CDR3 is CAWRRPQWGLAGETQYF. DNA of the CDR3: TGTGCCTGGAGGAGACCTCAATGGGGACTAGCTGGAGAGACCCAGTACTTC.

This chain connects TRBV28 to TRBJ2-3; D may be TRBD2 (5 bases). Germline loops: CDR1 MDHEN, CDR2 SYDVKM. The CDR3 loop spans 15 amino acids. The V gene lost 2 bases and the J gene lost 7 bases, with 16 bases spanning the gap. In DNA form, the CDR3 reads TGTGCCAGCAGTTTAGTAGGACCGAGGGATAATACGCAGTATTTT. It encodes CASSLVGPRDNTQYF.

This rearrangement joins TRBV11-2 to TRBJ2-1; 9 nucleotides align to TRBD2. The CDR3 is 15 amino acids. V lost 3 bases and J lost 7; bases outside the gene matches: 7. Germline CDR1 reads SGHAT; CDR2 reads FQNNGV. CDR3 nucleotide sequence: TGTGCCAGCAGCTTGTTTGATAGCGGGAGTAATGAGCAGTTCTTC. It encodes CASSLFDSGSNEQFF.

The V and J genes are TRBV2 and TRBJ1-1; D gene uncertain. Trimming shortened V by 7 bases and J by 4 bases, and 16 bases separated the two germline ends. The CDR3 consists of 14 residues. Germline V gene lookup returns CDR1 SNHLY and CDR2 FYNNEI. The CDR3 region is CASNGRVWSTEAFF. CDR3 in DNA: TGTGCCAGCAACGGTCGGGTATGGAGCACTGAAGCTTTCTTT. The full variable domain, its missing parts supplied by reference TRBV2 and TRBJ1-1, is EPEVTQTPSHQVTQMGQEVILRCVPISNHLYFYWYRQILGQKVEFLVSFYNNEISEKSEIFDDQFSVERPDGSNFTLKIRSTKLEDSAMYFCASNGRVWSTEAFFGQGTRLTVV.

The chain is built from TRBV4-1 and TRBJ2-7; D is undetermined. CDR1 is MGHRA and CDR2 is YSYEKL in the germline V gene. The length of the CDR3 is 14 residues. V dropped 1 base and J dropped 3 bases, with 10 bases sitting between them. CDR3 loop: CASSQVRNSYEQYF. The CDR3 nucleotides are TGCGCCAGCAGCCAAGTACGAAACAGCTACGAGCAGTACTTC.

V gene TRBV6-5 combines with J gene TRBJ2-1, with a weak D call TRBD2 (6 bases). The CDR3 consists of 13 residues. The germline V gene has CDR1 MNHEY and CDR2 SVGAGI. The ends were cut back, 4 bases at V and 13 bases at J, with 17 bases in the middle. The CDR3 region is CASSWSTSSPQFF. CDR3 nucleotides: TGTGCCAGCAGTTGGTCCACTAGCTCCCCCCAGTTCTTC.

The chain combines TRBV7-8 with TRBJ2-3, with no clear D. CDR3 size: 14 residues. Trimming shortened V by 6 bases and J by 6 bases, and 16 bases separated the two germline ends. Germline V gene data show CDR1 as SGHVS and CDR2 as FQNEAQ. The CDR3 protein is CASSQNFKEDTQYF. The CDR3 DNA sequence: TGTGCCAGCAGTCAAAACTTCAAAGAGGATACGCAGTATTTT.